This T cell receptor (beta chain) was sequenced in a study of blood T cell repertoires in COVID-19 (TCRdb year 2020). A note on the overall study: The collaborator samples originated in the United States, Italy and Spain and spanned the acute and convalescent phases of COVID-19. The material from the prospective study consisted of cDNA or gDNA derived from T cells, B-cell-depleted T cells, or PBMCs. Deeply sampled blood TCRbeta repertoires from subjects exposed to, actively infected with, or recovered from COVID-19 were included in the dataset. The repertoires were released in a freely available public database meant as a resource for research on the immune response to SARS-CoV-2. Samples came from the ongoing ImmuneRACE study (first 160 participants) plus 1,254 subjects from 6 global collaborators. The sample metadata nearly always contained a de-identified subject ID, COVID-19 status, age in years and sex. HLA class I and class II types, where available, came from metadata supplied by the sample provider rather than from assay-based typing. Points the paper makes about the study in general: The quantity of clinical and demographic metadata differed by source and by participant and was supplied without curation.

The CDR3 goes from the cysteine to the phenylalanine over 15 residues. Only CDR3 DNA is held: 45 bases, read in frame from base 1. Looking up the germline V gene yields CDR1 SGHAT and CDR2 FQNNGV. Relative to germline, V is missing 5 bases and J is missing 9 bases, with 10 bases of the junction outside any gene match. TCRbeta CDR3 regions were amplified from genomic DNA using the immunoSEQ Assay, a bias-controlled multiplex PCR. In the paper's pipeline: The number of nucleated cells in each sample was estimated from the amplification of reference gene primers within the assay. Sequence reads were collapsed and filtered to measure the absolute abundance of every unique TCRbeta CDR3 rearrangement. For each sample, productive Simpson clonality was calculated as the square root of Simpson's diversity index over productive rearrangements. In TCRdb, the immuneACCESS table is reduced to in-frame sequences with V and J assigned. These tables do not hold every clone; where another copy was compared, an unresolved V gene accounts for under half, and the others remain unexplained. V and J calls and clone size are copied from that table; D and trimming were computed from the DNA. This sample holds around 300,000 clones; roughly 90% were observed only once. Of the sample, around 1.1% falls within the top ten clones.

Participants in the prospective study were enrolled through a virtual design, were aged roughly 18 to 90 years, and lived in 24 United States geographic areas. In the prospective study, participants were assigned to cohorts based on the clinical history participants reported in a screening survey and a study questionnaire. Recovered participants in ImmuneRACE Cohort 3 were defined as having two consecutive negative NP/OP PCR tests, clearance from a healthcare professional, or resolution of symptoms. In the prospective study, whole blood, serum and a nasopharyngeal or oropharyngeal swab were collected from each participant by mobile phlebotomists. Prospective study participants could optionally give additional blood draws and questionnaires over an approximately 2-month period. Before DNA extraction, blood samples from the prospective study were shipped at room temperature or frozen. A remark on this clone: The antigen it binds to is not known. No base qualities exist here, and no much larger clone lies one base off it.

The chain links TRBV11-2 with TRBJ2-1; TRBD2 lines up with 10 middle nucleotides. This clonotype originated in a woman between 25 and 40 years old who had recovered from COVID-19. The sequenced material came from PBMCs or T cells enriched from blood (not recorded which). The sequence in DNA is TGTGCCAGCAGCCCCACTAGCGGGATAAGTGGTGAGCAGTTCTTC. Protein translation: CASSPTSGISGEQFF.